Reported below is one TCR beta chain. The primer mix had 60 Vbeta and 13 Jbeta primers. The repertoire was sequenced with immunoSEQ multiplex PCR; TCRdb's copy has only in-frame clones and lacks some. The sample includes 150,000 to 200,000 clones, around 85% of them seen just once. This CDR3 has 14 amino acids. The ends were cut back, 5 bases at V and 3 bases at J, with 12 bases in the middle. Germline V CDR1 and CDR2: SGHAT, FQNNGV. This sample stems from a study of cytomegalovirus exposure and HLA in healthy donors. The specimen was PBMCs. The rearrangement joins TRBV11-2 to TRBJ2-3; weak D call: TRBD2 (5 bases). The origin of this receptor is a man between 18 and 29 years old in good health and CMV-seronegative. The CDR3 DNA sequence: TGTGCCAGCAGCGGAGCCCGGGGAACAGATACGCAGTATTTT. It translates to CASSGARGTDTQYF.